These T cell receptor beta chains were read from a single sample in a study of T cells after yellow fever vaccination. MiXCR was run by TCRdb on the 5' RACE reads, yielding one entry per CDR3 protein. Among 450,000 to 550,000 distinct CDR3 sequences listed, 20% to 25% were seen once. The sequences come from PBMCs, collected roughly 20 days after the first yellow fever vaccination. The receptors shown here come from a man between 18 and 29 years old who received the YFV17D yellow fever vaccine. The CDR3 runs from the conserved cysteine through the conserved F or W. The order of the fields is J gene, clone size, V gene, D gene, CDR3 protein, CDR3 DNA. D genes are given only for firm matches. Clone size is stated in some rows and not others, as once, few, many or a class when expanded.

>TRBJ1-1|few|TRBV12-3/TRBV12-4|-
CASTLLGGTEAFF
TGTGCCAGCACCCTTCTCGGGGGCACTGAAGCTTTCTTT
>TRBJ2-3|-|TRBV5-1|-
CASSLFGTRGTDTQYF
TGCGCCAGCAGCTTGTTCGGAACCCGGGGCACAGATACGCAGTATTTT
>TRBJ2-1|-|TRBV12-3/TRBV12-4|TRBD2
CASSSRTSGGSNEQFF
TGTGCCAGCAGTTCACGGACTAGCGGGGGAAGCAATGAGCAGTTCTTC
>TRBJ2-7|-|TRBV7-9|-
CASSLTQDEQYF
TGTGCCAGCAGCCTGACTCAGGACGAGCAGTACTTC
>TRBJ1-1|-|TRBV5-4|-
CASSIRGLDTEAFF
TGTGCCAGCAGCATACGGGGCTTGGACACTGAAGCTTTCTTT
>TRBJ1-5|few|TRBV12-3/TRBV12-4|-
CASSRRDSGQPQHF
TGTGCCAGCAGTCGAAGGGACTCGGGTCAGCCCCAGCATTTT
>TRBJ2-2|few|TRBV7-8|-
CASSFLDVFRRTGELFF
TGTGCCAGCAGCTTTTTAGACGTCTTCCGCCGGACCGGGGAGCTGTTTTTT
>TRBJ2-5|few|TRBV4-3|-
CASSIRGAETQYF
TGCGCCAGCTCGATTCGAGGGGCAGAGACCCAGTACTTC
>TRBJ2-1|many|TRBV18|-
CASSPPELQGNEQFF
TGTGCCAGCTCACCACCGGAACTTCAGGGCAATGAGCAGTTCTTC
>TRBJ2-2|-|TRBV12-3/TRBV12-4|-
CASSEFDTGELFF
TGTGCCAGCAGTGAGTTTGACACCGGGGAGCTGTTTTTT
>TRBJ2-2|-|TRBV12-3/TRBV12-4|-
CASRATGYSGELFF
TGTGCCAGCAGGGCTACAGGGTACAGCGGGGAGCTGTTTTTT
>TRBJ2-5|few|TRBV5-4|TRBD1
CASNRQGQETQYF
TGTGCCAGCAATAGACAGGGGCAAGAGACCCAGTACTTC
>TRBJ2-3|-|TRBV7-2|-
CASSLVTTATDTQYF
TGTGCCAGCAGCTTAGTTACGACAGCTACAGATACGCAGTATTTT
>TRBJ1-1|-|TRBV6-1|TRBD1
CASRDRGVGTEAFF
TGTGCCAGCAGGGACAGGGGGGTAGGGACTGAAGCTTTCTTT
>TRBJ2-3|few|TRBV6-5|-
CASSSRGQNTQYF
TGTGCCAGCAGTTCCCGGGGCCAAAATACGCAGTATTTT
>TRBJ1-6|few|TRBV7-9|-
CASSPRQNSPLHF
TGTGCCAGCAGCCCCCGACAGAATTCACCCCTCCACTTT
>TRBJ2-1|once|TRBV3-1|TRBD2
CASSQDLAPGLAGRNEQFF
TGTGCCAGCAGCCAAGATTTGGCGCCGGGACTAGCGGGGCGCAATGAGCAGTTCTTC
>TRBJ1-5|few|TRBV4-3|TRBD1
CASSTRTGENQPQHF
TGCGCCAGCAGCACCCGGACAGGGGAAAATCAGCCCCAGCATTTT
>TRBJ2-5|few|TRBV5-6|-
CASSSPLQETQYF
TGTGCCAGCAGCTCGCCGCTCCAAGAGACCCAGTACTTC
>TRBJ2-5|-|TRBV7-9|-
CASSFAQGRGQETQYF
TGTGCCAGCAGCTTCGCACAGGGGAGGGGACAAGAGACCCAGTACTTC
>TRBJ2-3|-|TRBV7-9|TRBD1
CASSQAERTGGTDTQYF
TGTGCCAGCAGCCAGGCGGAGCGGACAGGGGGCACAGATACGCAGTATTTT
>TRBJ2-5|-|TRBV6-1|TRBD2
CASSPPGAGQQETQYF
TGTGCCAGCAGTCCCCCCGGAGCGGGGCAACAAGAGACCCAGTACTTC
>TRBJ2-7|few|TRBV27|TRBD1
CASRSPGQSYEQYF
TGTGCCAGCAGGTCCCCGGGACAGTCCTACGAGCAGTACTTC
>TRBJ2-1|few|TRBV30|-
CAWSRGDWHSYNEQFF
TGTGCCTGGAGTAGGGGGGACTGGCACTCCTACAATGAGCAGTTCTTC
>TRBJ2-2|-|TRBV27|TRBD2
CASSFLGLAGGLNTGELFF
TGTGCCAGCAGTTTTCTCGGGCTAGCGGGGGGGCTGAACACCGGGGAGCTGTTTTTT
>TRBJ1-3|few|TRBV4-1|TRBD1
CASSQPLRDRGTTIYF
TGCGCCAGCAGCCAACCCCTCCGGGACAGGGGAACAACCATATATTTT
>TRBJ1-6|few|TRBV6-2/TRBV6-3|TRBD1
CASRMDRANSPLHF
TGTGCCAGCAGGATGGACAGGGCTAATTCACCCCTCCACTTT
>TRBJ1-2|few|TRBV12-3/TRBV12-4|-
CASTRRGNGYTF
TGTGCCAGCACCCGCCGGGGGAACGGCTACACCTTC
>TRBJ2-5|few|TRBV5-4|-
CASSTQGSVETQYF
TGTGCCAGCAGCACCCAAGGGAGTGTTGAGACCCAGTACTTC
>TRBJ2-3|-|TRBV7-2|TRBD2
CASRGAGGLLSGQYF
TGTGCCAGCAGGGGAGCGGGGGGCCTTCTCTCGGGTCAGTATTTT
>TRBJ1-5|-|TRBV5-6|-
CASSRDGGGQPQHF
TGTGCCAGCAGTCGGGACGGTGGGGGTCAGCCCCAGCATTTT
>TRBJ2-5|-|TRBV6-4|TRBD2
CAISDFELGSGGAEETQYF
TGTGCCATCAGTGACTTCGAGTTGGGTAGCGGGGGGGCCGAAGAGACCCAGTACTTC
>TRBJ2-7|few|TRBV3-1|-
CASAGTPRVYEQYF
TGTGCCAGCGCGGGGACTCCCAGGGTCTACGAGCAGTACTTC